The clone carrying this T cell receptor (beta chain) was recorded a few times. The sample comes from a study of response to subunit inactivated influenza vaccine. TCRdb ran MiXCR on the RT-PCR reads and lists one entry per CDR3 protein. The sample lists approximately 730,000 distinct CDR3 sequences; about 15% were seen once. The CDR3 has 16 residues. Germline CDR1 reads SGHDN; CDR2 reads FVKESK. Trimming removed 6 bases from V and 4 bases from J; junction bases left unmatched: 8. Source: PBMCs from blood, taken roughly 2 weeks before vaccination. This clonotype originated in a man in his fifties or sixties who received an inactivated influenza vaccine. This sequence joins TRBV14 and TRBJ2-6; 8 bases map to TRBD1. The CDR3 is CASRRTGGYGANVLTF. The CDR3 DNA reads as TGTGCCAGCAGACGAACAGGGGGGTACGGGGCCAACGTCCTGACTTTC.